These 30 T cell receptor beta chains share one sample of origin, sequenced in a study of blood T cell repertoires in COVID-19. Using immunoSEQ multiplex PCR, the repertoire was profiled, and TCRdb retains in-frame clones only, with some absent. The data contain hundreds of thousands of clones, almost 90% of them singletons. Sequencing was done on a sample of peripheral blood. The receptors stem from a woman between 70 and 85 years old with COVID-19, enrolled during active disease.

The chain couples TRBV7-8 to TRBJ1-4; D is uncertain. CDR1 and CDR2 (germline): SGHVS, FQNEAQ. V was cut by 11 bases and J by 4 bases, with 14 bases left in between. The CDR3 extends over 13 amino acids. The chain's CDR3 is CAPGVPLNEKLFF. The DNA of the CDR3 is TGTGCCCCCGGGGTTCCCCTTAATGAAAAACTGTTTTTT.

The V and J genes are TRBV6-2 or TRBV6-3 and TRBJ1-2; 11 bases agree with TRBD1. CDR3 length: 16 residues. V lost 1 base and J lost 5; bases outside the gene matches: 6. Germline loops: CDR1 MNHEY, CDR2 SVGEGT. The CDR3 DNA reads as TGTGCCAGCAGTTACTTCGGACAGGGGGCAATATATGGCTACACCTTC. Translating it yields CASSYFGQGAIYGYTF.

This chain joins TRBV6-2 or TRBV6-3 and TRBJ1-5; D perhaps matches TRBD1 (5 bases). The germline V gene encodes CDR1 MNHEY and CDR2 SVGEGT. The V end lost 2 bases, the J end lost 0 bases, and 11 bases lay between the germline ends. This CDR3 is 16 amino acids long. The CDR3 here is CASSYARGYSNQPQHF. The CDR3 nucleotides are TGTGCCAGCAGTTACGCGCGGGGGTATAGCAATCAGCCCCAGCATTTT.

CDR3 amino acids: CASSPSLGGGYGYTF. DNA of the CDR3: TGTGCCAGCAGCCCCTCTTTGGGAGGAGGCTATGGCTACACCTTC. V usage is TRBV11-2 and J usage is TRBJ1-2; no reliable D call. V was shortened by 5 bases and J by 4 bases, with 17 bases between the two germline ends. This CDR3 has 15 amino acids. Germline V gene data show CDR1 as SGHAT and CDR2 as FQNNGV.

In DNA form, the CDR3 reads TGTGCCAGCAGTTACCTACAGGGCCCCTATGGCTACACCTTC. This encodes CASSYLQGPYGYTF. The chain has TRBV6-5 and TRBJ1-2, with D perhaps TRBD1 (6 bases). V was shortened by 2 bases and J by 4 bases, with 11 bases between the two germline ends. The CDR3 runs to 14 residues. Per germline, CDR1 MNHEY and CDR2 SVGAGI.

Details on this clone: Other DNA sequences within the sample encode an identical CDR3. The chain has TRBV28 and TRBJ1-4, with unresolved D. Trimming took off 9 bases at V and 3 bases at J, with 14 bases between the two ends. The CDR3 runs to 14 residues. Per germline, CDR1 MDHEN and CDR2 SYDVKM. CDR3 coding DNA: TGTGCCAGTGGGCTTAGCGCGGCTAATGAAAAACTGTTTTTT. This translates into CASGLSAANEKLFF. Full variable domain (missing parts from reference TRBV28 and TRBJ1-4): DVKVTQSSRYLVKRTGEKVFLECVQDMDHENMFWYRQDPGLGLRLIYFSYDVKMKEKGDIPEGYSVSREKKERFSLILESASTNQTSMYLCASGLSAANEKLFFGSGTQLSVL.

The chain employs TRBV12-5 and TRBJ1-5, with TRBD1 matching over 10 bases. This CDR3 comprises 16 residues. Germline CDR1 reads LGHNT; CDR2 reads FRNRAP. The junction had 3 bases not matched to a gene; V was cut back by 1 base and J by 3 bases. The CDR3 DNA is TGTGCTAGTGGTTTGGAGGGACAGGGGCACAATCAGCCCCAGCATTTT. Translated, it gives CASGLEGQGHNQPQHF.

The CDR3 DNA reads TGTGCCAGCAGTGACTCTGACTCGAATGAAAAACTGTTTTTT. Translated: CASSDSDSNEKLFF. V usage is TRBV28 and J usage is TRBJ1-4; no clear D gene. Trimming removed 5 bases from V and 5 bases from J, with 12 bases in between. The CDR3 sequence is 14 residues long. Per the germline V gene, CDR1 is MDHEN and CDR2 is SYDVKM.

The CDR3 loop is CASSLFTGGNQPQHF. The CDR3, as DNA: TGTGCCAGCAGCCTGTTTACAGGTGGCAATCAGCCCCAGCATTTT. The chain carries TRBV7-6 and TRBJ1-5; D perhaps matches TRBD1 (5 bases). The CDR3 runs 15 residues. Germline CDR1 reads SGHVS; CDR2 reads FNYEAQ. V lost 5 bases and J 2 bases, leaving 13 bases between the germline ends.

Turning to this clone: The junction shows a germline mismatch at one end, possibly a read error. The chain uses TRBV2 and TRBJ2-7; TRBD2 matches 14 bases. Germline V lookup: CDR1 SNHLY, CDR2 FYNNEI. The CDR3 runs to 13 residues. The CDR3 protein is CASSTGLAGGLNF. DNA for the CDR3: TGTGCCAGCAGTACCGGACTAGCGGGGGGCCTAAACTTC.

This clone was seen just once. Other DNA sequences in this sample translate to the same CDR3. The chain has TRBV5-1 and TRBJ2-5; D gene unclear. The V end lost 0 bases, the J end lost 2 bases, and 5 bases lay between the germline ends. The germline gives CDR1 SGHRS, CDR2 YFSETQ. This CDR3 contains 13 residues. The CDR3 DNA reads TGCGCCAGCAGCTTGGCCCAGCAAGAGACCCAGTACTTC. It translates to CASSLAQQETQYF. Together with reference TRBV5-1 and TRBJ2-5, the CDR3 gives the full variable domain: KAGVTQTPRYLIKTRGQQVTLSCSPISGHRSVSWYQQTPGQGLQFLFEYFSETQRNKGNFPGRFSGRQFSNSRSEMNVSTLELGDSALYLCASSLAQQETQYFGPGTRLLVL.

CDR3 amino acids: CASSQERGGVGHTEAFF. The CDR3 region has the DNA TGCGCCAGCAGCCAAGAGAGGGGGGGCGTGGGGCACACTGAAGCTTTCTTT. The chain has TRBV4-1 and TRBJ1-1, with D possibly TRBD1 on 6 matching bases. Between the trimmed V and J ends, which lost 0 bases and 3 bases, there was a span of 17 bases. In germline, CDR1 is MGHRA, CDR2 YSYEKL. The CDR3 contains 17 residues.

The genes are TRBV7-9 and TRBJ1-2; 12 bases are shared with TRBD1. Germline CDR1 reads SEHNR; CDR2 reads FQNEAQ (reference sequence). The length of the CDR3 is 17 residues. J gave up 1 base and V 5 bases, and 8 bases lay outside the gene matches. The CDR3 bases are TGTGCCAGCAGCACCCGGGACAGGGGGCCCGTTAACTATGGCTACACCTTC. As protein: CASSTRDRGPVNYGYTF.

This chain connects TRBV19 to TRBJ1-4, with TRBD1 matching 8 bases. Germline V CDR1 and CDR2: LNHDA, SQIVND (reference sequence). V was clipped by 3 bases and J by 7 bases; unmatched bases: 10. The CDR3 runs 16 residues. CDR3 amino acids: CASSIYGQGGGEKLFF. CDR3 DNA sequence: TGTGCCAGTAGTATTTACGGACAGGGCGGCGGTGAAAAACTGTTTTTT.

This clone is a singleton in its sample. CDR3 in amino acids: CASSKGETGGWEQYF. The CDR3 DNA sequence: TGTGCCAGCAGCAAAGGGGAGACAGGGGGTTGGGAGCAGTACTTC. The gene calls are TRBV21-1 and TRBJ2-7; the DNA was not used to check the table's D call, TRBD1. TRBV21-1 has pseudogene status. This CDR3 is 15 amino acids long.

This clone was found a few times. The chain uses TRBV2 and TRBJ2-7, with D tentatively TRBD2 (5 bases). This CDR3 is built from 12 residues. The germline V gene has CDR1 SNHLY and CDR2 FYNNEI. The V gene lost 2 bases and the J gene lost 7 bases, with 9 bases spanning the gap. The CDR3: CASSEFREEQYF. As DNA, the CDR3 is TGTGCCAGCAGTGAATTTAGGGAGGAGCAGTACTTC. Full variable domain (missing parts from reference TRBV2 and TRBJ2-7): EPEVTQTPSHQVTQMGQEVILRCVPISNHLYFYWYRQILGQKVEFLVSFYNNEISEKSEIFDDQFSVERPDGSNFTLKIRSTKLEDSAMYFCASSEFREEQYFGPGTRLTVT.

The J gene is TRBJ2-2, the V gene TRBV13; 7 bases match TRBD1. V was pared by 5 bases and J by 8 bases, with 23 bases of the junction left unmatched. CDR3 length equals 19 residues. Per the germline V gene, CDR1 is PRHDT and CDR2 is FYEKMQ (reference sequence). The CDR3 here is CASSIPTGPLRRQTGELFF. The CDR3 bases are TGTGCCAGCAGCATCCCGACAGGGCCCCTACGAAGACAGACTGGGGAGCTGTTTTTT.

The CDR3 is CASSFRTGGSTEAFF. CDR3 sequence (DNA): TGTGCCAGCAGTTTTCGGACAGGGGGGAGCACTGAAGCTTTCTTT. The rearrangement uses TRBV6-5 and TRBJ1-1, with TRBD1 identical over 10 bases. Trimming at V came to 4 bases and at J to 4 bases, leaving 6 bases not matched to a gene. CDR3 length equals 15 residues. The V gene's germline CDR1 is MNHEY and CDR2 SVGAGI.

This chain joins TRBV9 and TRBJ1-2; TRBD1 matches at 9 bases. After removal of 1 base from V and 7 bases from J, the junction contained 5 bases not matched to a gene. The germline V gene has CDR1 SGDLS and CDR2 YYNGEE. The CDR3 spans 14 residues. CDR3 sequence reads: CASSVTGGDSGYTF. The CDR3 DNA follows: TGTGCCAGCAGCGTAACAGGGGGCGATAGTGGCTACACCTTC.

This clone was found once. The chain joins TRBV25-1 to TRBJ1-6; possibly TRBD1 for D (5 bases). V was pared by 10 bases and J by 10 bases, with 17 bases between. This CDR3 spans 13 amino acids. Germline assignment: CDR1 MGHDK and CDR2 SYGVNS. CDR3 amino acids: CATSRQGLSPLHF. The CDR3 nucleotides read TGTGCCACTTCAAGGCAGGGTTTGTCACCCCTCCACTTT.

The V gene is TRBV2, the J gene TRBJ2-1; the match to TRBD2 covers 11 bases. Germline lookup yields CDR1 SNHLY and CDR2 FYNNEI. The CDR3 has 17 residues. V shed 8 bases, J shed 4 bases, and the junction held 13 bases outside the gene matches. The chain's CDR3 is CASVSGGAGGVYNEQFF. In DNA form, the CDR3 reads TGTGCCAGCGTTAGCGGGGGGGCCGGAGGGGTTTACAATGAGCAGTTCTTC.

The chain joins TRBV6-6 to TRBJ2-2; 8 nucleotides match TRBD1. Germline V lookup: CDR1 MNHNY, CDR2 SVGAGI (reference sequence). V lost 6 bases to trimming and J lost 4 bases; unmatched junction nucleotides: 7. The CDR3 has 15 amino acids. CDR3 in amino acids: CASRPDRVGTGELFF. CDR3 coding DNA: TGTGCCAGCAGGCCGGACAGGGTCGGCACCGGGGAGCTGTTTTTT.

The J gene is TRBJ1-2, the V gene TRBV10-3, with TRBD1 matching over 7 bases. CDR3 length: 13 amino acids. CDR1 is ENHRY and CDR2 is SYGVKD in the germline V gene. Unmatched junction bases numbered 3, after V lost 8 bases and J lost 0 bases. CDR3 sequence: CAIQGGANYGYTF. For the CDR3, the DNA is TGTGCCATCCAGGGGGGAGCTAACTATGGCTACACCTTC.

V is TRBV18 and J is TRBJ1-3; D perhaps matches TRBD1 (6 bases). The V gene lost 6 bases and the J gene lost 2 bases, with 14 bases spanning the gap. CDR1 and CDR2 from the germline V gene are KGHSH and LQKENI. CDR3 length: 15 amino acids. CDR3 protein: CASSPQGPAGNTIYF. The DNA of the CDR3 is TGTGCCAGCTCCCCTCAGGGGCCTGCTGGAAACACCATATATTTT. Using reference TRBV18 and TRBJ1-3 for the parts outside the CDR3, the full variable domain is NAGVMQNPRHLVRRRGQEARLRCSPMKGHSHVYWYRQLPEEGLKFMVYLQKENIIDESGMPKERFSAEFPKEGPSILRIQQVVRGDSAAYFCASSPQGPAGNTIYFGEGSWLTVV.

This clone was seen repeatedly, ten times or more. The chain combines TRBV6-5 with TRBJ1-5; D remains ambiguous. The CDR3 has 11 amino acids. V shed 4 bases and J shed 4 bases, with 2 bases lying between them. The germline V gene encodes CDR1 MNHEY and CDR2 SVGAGI. CDR3 residues: CASSSNQPQHF. The CDR3, as DNA: TGTGCCAGCAGTTCAAATCAGCCCCAGCATTTT.

The chain employs TRBV10-3 and TRBJ2-5, with 11 bases matching TRBD1. The CDR3 spans 14 residues. The germline V gene encodes CDR1 ENHRY and CDR2 SYGVKD. The trim removed 6 bases at V and 4 bases at J, leaving 4 bases unmatched. The CDR3 sequence is CAISGGTGGETQYF. The CDR3 DNA sequence: TGTGCCATCAGCGGCGGGACAGGGGGAGAGACCCAGTACTTC.

The rearrangement uses TRBV19 and TRBJ1-1; 7 bases map to TRBD1. Germline V gives CDR1 LNHDA, CDR2 SQIVND (reference sequence). The ends lost 3 bases at V and 7 bases at J; junction bases unmatched: 8. The CDR3 extends over 14 amino acids. The CDR3 DNA is TGTGCCAGTAGTATGTGGACAGGCGATCGTGAAGCTTTCTTT. It specifies CASSMWTGDREAFF.

The CDR3: CASSYVTGANTGELFF. The CDR3 region has the DNA TGTGCCAGCAGCTATGTTACGGGAGCGAACACCGGGGAGCTGTTTTTT. This chain uses TRBV7-9 with TRBJ2-2, with a possible D match to TRBD2 (6 bases). The V end lost 4 bases, the J end lost 0 bases, and 12 bases lay between the germline ends. There are 16 residues in the CDR3. Germline V gene sequence: CDR1 SEHNR, CDR2 FQNEAQ (reference sequence).

The chain links TRBV18 to TRBJ2-3; possible D gene TRBD2, 6 bases. Germline assignment: CDR1 KGHSH and CDR2 LQKENI. V lost 0 bases and J lost 3, with 7 bases in between. CDR3 length: 14 residues. In nucleotides, the CDR3 is TGTGCCAGCTCACCACCCCGGGAGACAGATACGCAGTATTTT. Residues: CASSPPRETDTQYF.

This clone has a count of ten or more. The chain combines TRBV5-4 with TRBJ2-2; 13 nucleotides align to TRBD2. J was trimmed by 0 bases and V by 3 bases; bases with no gene match: 8. The germline gives CDR1 SGHNT, CDR2 YYREEE (reference sequence). The CDR3 is 19 residues long. This CDR3 is CASSSTGGLAGTNTGELFF. The CDR3 DNA reads TGTGCCAGCAGCTCAACGGGGGGACTAGCGGGGACGAACACCGGGGAGCTGTTTTTT.